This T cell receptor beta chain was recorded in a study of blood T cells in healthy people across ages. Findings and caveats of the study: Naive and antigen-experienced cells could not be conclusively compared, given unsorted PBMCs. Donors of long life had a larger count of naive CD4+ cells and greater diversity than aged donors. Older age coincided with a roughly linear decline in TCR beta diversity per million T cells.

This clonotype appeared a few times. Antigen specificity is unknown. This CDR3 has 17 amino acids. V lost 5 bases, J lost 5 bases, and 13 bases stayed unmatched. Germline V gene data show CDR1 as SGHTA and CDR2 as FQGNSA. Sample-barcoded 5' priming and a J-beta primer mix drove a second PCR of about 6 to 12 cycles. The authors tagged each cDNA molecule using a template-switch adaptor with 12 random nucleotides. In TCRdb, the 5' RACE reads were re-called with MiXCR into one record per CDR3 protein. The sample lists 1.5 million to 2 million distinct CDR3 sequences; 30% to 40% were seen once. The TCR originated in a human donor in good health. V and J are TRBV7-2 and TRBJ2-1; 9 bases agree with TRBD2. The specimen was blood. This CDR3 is CASSKMGLAGTHNEQFF. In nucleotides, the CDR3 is TGTGCCAGCAGCAAAATGGGGCTAGCGGGGACCCACAATGAGCAGTTCTTC.